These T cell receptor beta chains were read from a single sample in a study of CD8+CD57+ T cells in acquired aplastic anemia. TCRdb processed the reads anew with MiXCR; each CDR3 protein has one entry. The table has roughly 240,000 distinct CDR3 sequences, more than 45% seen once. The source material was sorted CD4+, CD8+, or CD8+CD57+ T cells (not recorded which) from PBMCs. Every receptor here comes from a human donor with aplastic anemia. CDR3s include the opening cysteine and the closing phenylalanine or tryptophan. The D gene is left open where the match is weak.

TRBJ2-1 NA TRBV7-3 CATSVGSSNEQFF
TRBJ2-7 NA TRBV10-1 CASSESPSTWEQYF
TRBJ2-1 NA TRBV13 CASSPRMNEQFF
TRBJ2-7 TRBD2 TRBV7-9 CASGEAGDEQYF
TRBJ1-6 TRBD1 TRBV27 CASSDREYSPLHF
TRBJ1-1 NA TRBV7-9 CASRRDTEAFF
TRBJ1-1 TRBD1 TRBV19 CASTPLVGTANTEAFF
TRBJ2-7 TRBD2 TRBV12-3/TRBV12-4 CASSFRTSGSYEQYF
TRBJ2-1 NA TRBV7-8 CASSEEGGAEQFF
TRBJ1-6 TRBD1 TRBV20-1 CSAITGTGNNSPLHF
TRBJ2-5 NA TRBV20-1 CSASGQETQYF
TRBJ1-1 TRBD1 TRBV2 CASSYTGEDTEAFF
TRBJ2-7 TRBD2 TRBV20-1 CSARTSGRERYEQYF
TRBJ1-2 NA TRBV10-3 CAISSYSDVDGYTF
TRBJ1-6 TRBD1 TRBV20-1 CSASFGTGPYNSPLHF
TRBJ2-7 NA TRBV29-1 CSVHPVQGGYEQYF
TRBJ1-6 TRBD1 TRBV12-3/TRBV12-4 CASSQRTGSSYNSPLHF
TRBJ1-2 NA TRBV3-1 CASSQVGREGGYTF
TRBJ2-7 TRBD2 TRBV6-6 CASRVGAGDSYEQYF
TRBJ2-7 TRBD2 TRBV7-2 CASSLSSGAYEQYF
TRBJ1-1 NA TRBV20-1 CSVPRSEAFF
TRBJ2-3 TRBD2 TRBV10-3 CAISESGLAGEDTQYF
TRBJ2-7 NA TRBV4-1 CASSQGSQDYEQYF
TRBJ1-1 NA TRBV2 CASSDRANTEAFF
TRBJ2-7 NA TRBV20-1 CSARVDRTSSYEQYF
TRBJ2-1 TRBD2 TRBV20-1 CSARDPRGTSGKVYNEQFF
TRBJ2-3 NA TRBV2 CASKPRGGQADTQYF
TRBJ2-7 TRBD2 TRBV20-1 CSASSQSGTSEYEQYF
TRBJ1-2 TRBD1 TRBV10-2 CASSDNRGLAGYTF
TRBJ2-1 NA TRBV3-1 CASSLDGNNEQFF
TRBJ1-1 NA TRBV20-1 CSAAQGNTEAFF
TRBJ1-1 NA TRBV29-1 CSVVRRYEALF
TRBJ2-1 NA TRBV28 CASSYDHTNNEQFF
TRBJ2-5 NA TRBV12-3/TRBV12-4 CASSWSRGAQETQYF
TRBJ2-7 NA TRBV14 CASSPDPRDSYEQYF
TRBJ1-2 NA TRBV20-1 CSAFGPTEASRYGYTF
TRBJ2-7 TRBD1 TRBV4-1 CASSQRTGGRYEQYF